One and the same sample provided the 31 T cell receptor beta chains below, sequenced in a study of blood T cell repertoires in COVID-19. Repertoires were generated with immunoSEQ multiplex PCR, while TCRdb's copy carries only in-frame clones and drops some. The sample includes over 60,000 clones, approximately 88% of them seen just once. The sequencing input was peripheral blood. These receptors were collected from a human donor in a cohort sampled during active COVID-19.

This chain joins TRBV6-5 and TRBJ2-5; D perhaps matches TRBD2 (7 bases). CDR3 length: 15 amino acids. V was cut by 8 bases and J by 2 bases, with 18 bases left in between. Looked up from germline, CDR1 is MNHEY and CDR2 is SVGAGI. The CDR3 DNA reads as TGTGCCAGCTCCACGGGGGGCCGGGGGCAAGAGACCCAGTACTTC. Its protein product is CASSTGGRGQETQYF.

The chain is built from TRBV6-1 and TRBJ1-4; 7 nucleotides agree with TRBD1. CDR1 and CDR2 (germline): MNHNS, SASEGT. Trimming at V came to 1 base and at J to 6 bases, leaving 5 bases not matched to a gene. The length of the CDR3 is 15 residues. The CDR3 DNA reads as TGTGCCAGCAGTGAAGGCGACAGGGAGTATGAAAAACTGTTTTTT. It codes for CASSEGDREYEKLFF.

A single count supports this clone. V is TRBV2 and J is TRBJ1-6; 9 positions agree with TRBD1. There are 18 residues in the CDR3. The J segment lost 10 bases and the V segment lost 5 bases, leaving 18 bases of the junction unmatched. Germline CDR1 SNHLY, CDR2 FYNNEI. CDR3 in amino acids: CASSYLFRTGVFISPLHF. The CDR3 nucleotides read TGTGCCAGCAGTTATCTTTTTCGGACAGGGGTGTTCATCTCACCCCTCCACTTT. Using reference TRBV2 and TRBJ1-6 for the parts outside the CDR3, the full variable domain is EPEVTQTPSHQVTQMGQEVILRCVPISNHLYFYWYRQILGQKVEFLVSFYNNEISEKSEIFDDQFSVERPDGSNFTLKIRSTKLEDSAMYFCASSYLFRTGVFISPLHFGNGTRLTVT.

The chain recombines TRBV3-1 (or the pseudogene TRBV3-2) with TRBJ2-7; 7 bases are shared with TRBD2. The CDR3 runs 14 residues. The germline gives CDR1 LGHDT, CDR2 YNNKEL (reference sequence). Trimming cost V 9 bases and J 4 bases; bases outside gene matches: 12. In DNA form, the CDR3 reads TGTGCCAGTTCAACGGCTAGCGGAATATACGAGCAGTACTTC. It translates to CASSTASGIYEQYF.

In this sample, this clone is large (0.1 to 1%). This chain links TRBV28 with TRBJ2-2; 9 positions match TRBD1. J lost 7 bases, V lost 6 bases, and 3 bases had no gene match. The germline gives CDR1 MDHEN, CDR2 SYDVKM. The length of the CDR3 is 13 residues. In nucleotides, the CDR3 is TGTGCCAGCAGCTACAGGGGGCTCGGGGAGCTGTTTTTT. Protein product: CASSYRGLGELFF.

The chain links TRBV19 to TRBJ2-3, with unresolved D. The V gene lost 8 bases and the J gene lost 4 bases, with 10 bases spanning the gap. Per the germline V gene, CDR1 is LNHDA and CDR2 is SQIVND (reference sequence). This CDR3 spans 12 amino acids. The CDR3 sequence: CASAAGSDTQYF. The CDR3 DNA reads TGTGCCAGTGCCGCAGGATCAGATACGCAGTATTTT.

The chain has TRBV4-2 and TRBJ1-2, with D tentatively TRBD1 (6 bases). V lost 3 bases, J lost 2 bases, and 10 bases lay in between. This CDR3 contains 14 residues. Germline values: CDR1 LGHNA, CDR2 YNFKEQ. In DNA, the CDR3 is TGTGCCAGCAGCCAGCAAACAGGGAACTATGGCTACACCTTC. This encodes CASSQQTGNYGYTF.

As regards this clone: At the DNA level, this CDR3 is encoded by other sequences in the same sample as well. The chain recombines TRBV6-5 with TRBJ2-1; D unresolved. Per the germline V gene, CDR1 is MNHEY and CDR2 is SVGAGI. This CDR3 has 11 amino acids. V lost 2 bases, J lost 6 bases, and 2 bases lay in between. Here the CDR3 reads CASSYLNEQFF. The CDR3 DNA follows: TGTGCCAGCAGTTACCTCAATGAGCAGTTCTTC.

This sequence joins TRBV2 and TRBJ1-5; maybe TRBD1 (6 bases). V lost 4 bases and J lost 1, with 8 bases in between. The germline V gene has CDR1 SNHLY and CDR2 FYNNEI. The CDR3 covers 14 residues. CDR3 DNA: TGTGCCAGCAGTGGGGACACCAGCAATCAGCCCCAGCATTTT. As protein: CASSGDTSNQPQHF.

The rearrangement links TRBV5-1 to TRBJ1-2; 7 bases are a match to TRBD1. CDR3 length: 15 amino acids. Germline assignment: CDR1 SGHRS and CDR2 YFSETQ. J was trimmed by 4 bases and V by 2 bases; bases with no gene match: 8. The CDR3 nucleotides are TGCGCCAGCAGCTTAGTACAGGGGAGCCTCTATGGCTACACCTTC. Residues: CASSLVQGSLYGYTF. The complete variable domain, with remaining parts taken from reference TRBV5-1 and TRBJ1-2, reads KAGVTQTPRYLIKTRGQQVTLSCSPISGHRSVSWYQQTPGQGLQFLFEYFSETQRNKGNFPGRFSGRQFSNSRSEMNVSTLELGDSALYLCASSLVQGSLYGYTFGSGTRLTVV.

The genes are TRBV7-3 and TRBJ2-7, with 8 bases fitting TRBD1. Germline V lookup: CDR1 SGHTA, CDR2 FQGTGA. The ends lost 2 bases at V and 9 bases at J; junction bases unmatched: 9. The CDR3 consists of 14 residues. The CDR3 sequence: CASSLGQGQSPQYF. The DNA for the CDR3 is TGTGCCAGCAGCTTAGGACAGGGTCAGTCACCGCAGTACTTC.

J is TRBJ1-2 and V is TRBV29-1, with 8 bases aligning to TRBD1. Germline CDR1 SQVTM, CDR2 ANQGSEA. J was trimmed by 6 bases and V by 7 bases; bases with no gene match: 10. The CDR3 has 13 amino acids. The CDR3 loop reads CSAGQGRENGYTF. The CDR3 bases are TGCAGCGCCGGACAGGGCAGAGAGAATGGCTACACCTTC.

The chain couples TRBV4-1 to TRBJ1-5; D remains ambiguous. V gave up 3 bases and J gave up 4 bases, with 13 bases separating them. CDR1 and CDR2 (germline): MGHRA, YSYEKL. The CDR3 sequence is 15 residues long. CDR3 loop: CASSQEALENQPQHF. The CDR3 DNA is TGCGCCAGCAGCCAGGAGGCCCTGGAAAATCAGCCCCAGCATTTT.

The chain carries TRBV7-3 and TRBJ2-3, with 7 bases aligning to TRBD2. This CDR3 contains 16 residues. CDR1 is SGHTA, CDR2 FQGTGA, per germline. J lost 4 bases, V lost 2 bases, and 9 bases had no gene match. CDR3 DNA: TGTGCCAGCAGCTTATTTGGGGGAGGGCGATCAGATACGCAGTATTTT. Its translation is CASSLFGGGRSDTQYF.

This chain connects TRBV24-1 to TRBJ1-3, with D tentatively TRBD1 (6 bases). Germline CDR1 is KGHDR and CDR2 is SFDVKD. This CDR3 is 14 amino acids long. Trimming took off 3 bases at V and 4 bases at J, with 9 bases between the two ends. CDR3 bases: TGTGCCACCAGTGATCCCACAGGGGGAAACACCATATATTTT. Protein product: CATSDPTGGNTIYF.

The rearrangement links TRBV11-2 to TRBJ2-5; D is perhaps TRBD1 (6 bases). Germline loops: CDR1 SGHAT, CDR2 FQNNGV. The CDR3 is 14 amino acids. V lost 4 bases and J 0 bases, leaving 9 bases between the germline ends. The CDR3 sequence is CASSYSGDQETQYF. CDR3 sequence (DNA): TGTGCCAGCAGCTACTCAGGGGACCAAGAGACCCAGTACTTC. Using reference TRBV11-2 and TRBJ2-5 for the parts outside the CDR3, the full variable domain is EAGVAQSPRYKIIEKRQSVAFWCNPISGHATLYWYQQILGQGPKLLIQFQNNGVVDDSQLPKDRFSAERLKGVDSTLKIQPAKLEDSAVYLCASSYSGDQETQYFGPGTRLLVL.

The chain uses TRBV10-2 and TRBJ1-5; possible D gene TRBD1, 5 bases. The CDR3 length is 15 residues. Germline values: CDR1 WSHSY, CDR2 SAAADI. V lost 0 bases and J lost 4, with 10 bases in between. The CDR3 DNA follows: TGCGCCAGCAGTGAGTCTGCGGCAGGGAATCAGCCCCAGCATTTT. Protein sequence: CASSESAAGNQPQHF.

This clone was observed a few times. The CDR3 loop reads CASNSPGGMNTEAFF. CDR3 DNA: TGTGCCAGCAACTCGCCAGGGGGAATGAACACTGAAGCTTTCTTT. This chain links TRBV7-9 with TRBJ1-1; 7 positions agree with TRBD1. The ends lost 7 bases at V and 0 bases at J; junction bases unmatched: 8. Germline assignment: CDR1 SEHNR and CDR2 FQNEAQ (reference sequence). This CDR3 has 15 amino acids. Together with reference TRBV7-9 and TRBJ1-1, the CDR3 gives the full variable domain: DTGVSQNPRHKITKRGQNVTFRCDPISEHNRLYWYRQTLGQGPEFLTYFQNEAQLEKSRLLSDRFSAERPKGSFSTLEIQRTEQGDSAMYLCASNSPGGMNTEAFFGQGTRLTVV.

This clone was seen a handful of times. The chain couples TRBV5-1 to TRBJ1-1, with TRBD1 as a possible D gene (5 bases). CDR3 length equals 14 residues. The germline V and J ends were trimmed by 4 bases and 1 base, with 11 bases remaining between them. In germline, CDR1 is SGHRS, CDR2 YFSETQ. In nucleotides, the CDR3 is TGCGCCAGCAGCGGTAGGGGTCCGAACACTGAAGCTTTCTTT. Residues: CASSGRGPNTEAFF.

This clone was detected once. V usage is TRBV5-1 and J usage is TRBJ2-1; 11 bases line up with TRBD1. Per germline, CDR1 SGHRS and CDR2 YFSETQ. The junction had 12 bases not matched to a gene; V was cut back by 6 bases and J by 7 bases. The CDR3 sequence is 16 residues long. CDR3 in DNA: TGCGCCAGCACCCTCGGACAGGGGGCAATGGTGAATGAGCAGTTCTTC. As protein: CASTLGQGAMVNEQFF.

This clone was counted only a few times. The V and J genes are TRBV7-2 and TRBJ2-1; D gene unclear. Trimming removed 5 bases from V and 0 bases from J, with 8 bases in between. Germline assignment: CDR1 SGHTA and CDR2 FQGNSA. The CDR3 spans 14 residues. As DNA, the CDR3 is TGTGCCAGCAGCCCCCTCAGCTCCTACAATGAGCAGTTCTTC. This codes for CASSPLSSYNEQFF.

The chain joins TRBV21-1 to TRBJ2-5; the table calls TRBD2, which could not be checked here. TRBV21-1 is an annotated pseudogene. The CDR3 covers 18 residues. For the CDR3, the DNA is TGTGCCAGCAGCAAAGAGGACCGGGAGACCGACGGCCAAGAGACCCAGTACTTC. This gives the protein CASSKEDRETDGQETQYF.

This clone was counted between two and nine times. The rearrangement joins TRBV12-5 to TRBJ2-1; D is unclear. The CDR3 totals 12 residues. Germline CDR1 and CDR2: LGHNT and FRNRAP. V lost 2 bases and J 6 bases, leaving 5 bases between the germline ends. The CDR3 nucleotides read TGTGCTAGTGGTTTGTTCGGCAATGAGCAGTTCTTC. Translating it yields CASGLFGNEQFF.

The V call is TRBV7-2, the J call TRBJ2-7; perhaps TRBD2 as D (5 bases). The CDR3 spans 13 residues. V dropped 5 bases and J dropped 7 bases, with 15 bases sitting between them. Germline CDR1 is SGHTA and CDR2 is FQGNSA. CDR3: CASSPGSLGEQYF. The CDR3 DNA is TGTGCCAGCAGCCCCGGATCACTAGGGGAGCAGTACTTC.

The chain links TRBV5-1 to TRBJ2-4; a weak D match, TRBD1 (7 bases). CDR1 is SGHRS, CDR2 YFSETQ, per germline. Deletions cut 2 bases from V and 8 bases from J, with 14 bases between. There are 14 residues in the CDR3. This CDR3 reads CASSFRGRSDIQYF. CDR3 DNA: TGCGCCAGCAGCTTCAGGGGGAGGTCGGACATTCAGTACTTC.

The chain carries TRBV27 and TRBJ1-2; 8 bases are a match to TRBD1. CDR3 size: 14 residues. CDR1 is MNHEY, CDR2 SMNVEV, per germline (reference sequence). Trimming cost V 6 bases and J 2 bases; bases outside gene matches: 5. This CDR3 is CASRGTGGNYGYTF. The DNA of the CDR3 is TGTGCCAGCAGAGGGACAGGAGGGAACTATGGCTACACCTTC.

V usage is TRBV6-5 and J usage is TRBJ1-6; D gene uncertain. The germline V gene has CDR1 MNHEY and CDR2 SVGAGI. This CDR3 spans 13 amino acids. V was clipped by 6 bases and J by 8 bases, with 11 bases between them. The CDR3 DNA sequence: TGTGCCAGCAGAGCAACGATCGATTCACCCCTCCACTTT. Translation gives CASRATIDSPLHF.

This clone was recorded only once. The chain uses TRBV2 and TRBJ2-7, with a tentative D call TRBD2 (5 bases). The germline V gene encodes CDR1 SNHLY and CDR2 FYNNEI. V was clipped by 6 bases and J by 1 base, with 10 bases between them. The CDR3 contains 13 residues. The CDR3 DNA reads TGTGCCAGCAGGGGCGGGCCTTCCTACGAGCAGTACTTC. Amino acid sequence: CASRGGPSYEQYF.

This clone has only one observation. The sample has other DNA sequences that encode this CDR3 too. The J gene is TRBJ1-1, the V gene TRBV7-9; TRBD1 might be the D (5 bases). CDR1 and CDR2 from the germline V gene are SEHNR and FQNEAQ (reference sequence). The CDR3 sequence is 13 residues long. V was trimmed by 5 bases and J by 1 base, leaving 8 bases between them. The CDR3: CASSRQGNTEAFF. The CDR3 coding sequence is TGTGCCAGCAGCCGGCAGGGGAACACTGAAGCTTTCTTT.

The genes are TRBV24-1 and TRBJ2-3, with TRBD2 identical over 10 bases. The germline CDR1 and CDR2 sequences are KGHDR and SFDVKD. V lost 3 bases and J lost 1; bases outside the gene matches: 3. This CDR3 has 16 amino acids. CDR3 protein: CATSDPAGGGTDTQYF. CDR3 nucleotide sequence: TGTGCCACCAGTGATCCAGCGGGGGGGGGCACAGATACGCAGTATTTT.

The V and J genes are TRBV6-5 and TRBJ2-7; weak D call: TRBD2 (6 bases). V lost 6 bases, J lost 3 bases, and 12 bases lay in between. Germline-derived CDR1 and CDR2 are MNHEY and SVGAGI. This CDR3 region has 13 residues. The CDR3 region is CASSPPGGYEQYF. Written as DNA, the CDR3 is TGTGCCAGCAGCCCCCCCGGGGGCTACGAGCAGTACTTC.